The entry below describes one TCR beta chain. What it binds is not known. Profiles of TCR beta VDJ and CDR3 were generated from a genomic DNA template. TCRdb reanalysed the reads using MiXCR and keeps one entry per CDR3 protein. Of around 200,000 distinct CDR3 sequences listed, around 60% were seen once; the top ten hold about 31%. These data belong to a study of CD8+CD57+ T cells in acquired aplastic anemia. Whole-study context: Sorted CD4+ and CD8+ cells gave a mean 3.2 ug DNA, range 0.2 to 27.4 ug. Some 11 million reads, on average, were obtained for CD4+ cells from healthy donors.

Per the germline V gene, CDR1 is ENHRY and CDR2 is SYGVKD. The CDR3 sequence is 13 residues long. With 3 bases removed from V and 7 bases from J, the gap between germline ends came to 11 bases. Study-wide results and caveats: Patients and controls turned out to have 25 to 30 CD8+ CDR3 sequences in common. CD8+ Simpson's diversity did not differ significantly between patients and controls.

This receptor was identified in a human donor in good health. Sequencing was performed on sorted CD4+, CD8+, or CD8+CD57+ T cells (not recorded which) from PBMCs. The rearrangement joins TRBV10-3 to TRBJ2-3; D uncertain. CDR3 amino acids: CAISEGQANTQYF. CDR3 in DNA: TGTGCCATCAGTGAAGGGCAAGCTAATACGCAGTATTTT.